This T cell receptor (beta chain) was sequenced for a study of T cell responses to AZD1222 COVID-19 vaccine (dated by TCRdb to the early 2020s). About the investigation overall: Because spike-specific TCR depth and breadth did not differ between the two schedules, AZD1222 recipients who got a second dose at roughly 4 weeks were pooled with those who got a second dose at roughly 12 weeks. A total of 233 trial participants underwent TCR sequencing, of whom roughly 210 had received two doses of AZD1222 and 26 had received two doses of the MenACWY control vaccine. Trial participants were enrolled into age subgroups of 18-55, 56-69 and 70-plus years, which contained about 150, 27 and 61 TCR-sequenced participants, respectively. What the work shows at the level of the full study, not this receptor alone: Participants were mostly white British, with more females than males. The authors suggested clonal diversity may have been underestimated. Vaccine-associated CD4 TCRs spanned the whole spike protein, with dominant responses in regions 160-218 and 743-854. Conclusions about previously exposed vaccinees are limited because only six or seven AZD1222 recipients were SARS-CoV-2 seropositive at baseline. In the small 56-69-year group, the increase in depth fell short of significance, most likely because of low power. Reportedly, close to half of the unique spike-specific TCRs recognized epitopes lying outside the regions that are mutated in the B.1.351 and B.1.1.7 variants. Because no day 14 peak-response samples were available, the repertoires could be characterized only after the peak T cell response. A significant rise in spike-specific TCR breadth and depth was observed after two AZD1222 doses relative to day 0 and relative to MenACWY recipients.

The CDR3 regions of human TCRbeta chains were analyzed by immunosequencing. The study's processing was this. Repertoire TCRs were checked for matches against a reference library of SARS-CoV-2-specific TCRs that had been generated using the MIRA antigen-specificity platform. Breadth was defined as the fraction of unique TCRs that were SARS-CoV-2-associated. Depth was defined as the fraction of total T cells that were SARS-CoV-2-associated. Each spike-specific TCR was assigned to its reactive spike region and to a CD4 or CD8 class using the MIRA data. Log10-transformed breadth and depth values were compared by one-way ANOVA with Sidak's multiple comparisons tests. The immuneACCESS repertoire file appears here via TCRdb, limited to in-frame rearrangements. These files lack a portion of the clones; in checked studies, under half of the deficit traces to unresolved V genes, and the cause of the others is not known. The D gene and trimming were derived from the DNA, and the V and J assignments and clone size from that table. The table for this sample lists 95,000 to 150,000 clones; almost 95% of them were counted only once. The ten largest make up around 1.7% of the sample.

Note on this clone: Its antigen remains undetermined. One base away there is no much larger clone; base qualities are not given.

The sample's time point label is to be understood as: baseline before first vaccination. Vaccinee samples came from UK trials COV001 and COV002, including a single-blind randomized controlled phase 2/3 trial of AZD1222 (ChAdOx1 nCoV-19) in healthy adults. Trial participant PBMC samples were collected at day 0 and day 28 after the second dose for TCRbeta chain sequencing. The sequencing used peripheral blood, collected on day 0 of AZD1222 vaccination. This TCR derives from an adult in good health.

The nucleotides read TGTGCCAGCAGTGCCCAGGACAGGGGTGGCTACACCTTC. Translation gives CASSAQDRGGYTF. This chain joins TRBV27 to TRBJ1-2; 9 bases in the junction line up with TRBD1. From its cysteine to its phenylalanine, the CDR3 spans 13 amino acids. Only CDR3 DNA remains: 39 bases, in frame from the first base. After removal of 5 bases from V and 7 bases from J, the junction retains 5 bases not matched to a gene. CDR1 and CDR2, looked up from the germline V gene (reference sequence), are MNHEY and SMNVEV.